Listed below are T cell receptor beta chains from one sample, sequenced in a study of early T cells in non-severe SARS-CoV-2 infection. One entry per CDR3 protein results from TCRdb running MiXCR on the 5' RACE reads. The table has more than 90,000 distinct CDR3 sequences, less than 15% seen once; the top ten hold 2% to 2.5%. What was sequenced was whole blood. Receptors were obtained from an adult who was a healthcare worker with PCR-confirmed SARS-CoV-2 infection or an uninfected control (not recorded which). CDR3s include the opening cysteine and the closing phenylalanine or tryptophan. Each record gives: V gene, clone size, D gene, J gene, CDR3 protein, CDR3 DNA. The D gene is left open where the match is weak. The size entry is marked missing in some rows and otherwise reads once, few, many or a size class.

>TRBV4-1|few|NA|TRBJ1-4
CASSPGQQNEKLFF
TGCGCCAGCAGCCCTGGACAGCAAAATGAAAAACTGTTTTTT
>TRBV18|many|NA|TRBJ1-2
CASSPDRPYGYTF
TGTGCCAGCTCACCCGACAGGCCCTATGGCTACACCTTC
>TRBV4-1|many|TRBD2|TRBJ2-1
CASSQGGAGGLYNEQFF
TGCGCCAGCAGCCAGGGGGGAGCGGGGGGGCTGTACAATGAGCAGTTCTTC
>TRBV6-2/TRBV6-3|few|TRBD2|TRBJ2-5
CASRLAAQETQYF
TGTGCCAGCAGGCTAGCGGCACAAGAGACCCAGTACTTC
>TRBV7-9|few|NA|TRBJ1-5
CASSLGLVGNSNQPQHF
TGTGCCAGCAGCTTAGGGTTGGTGGGTAATAGCAATCAGCCCCAGCATTTT
>TRBV20-1|NA|TRBD1|TRBJ2-1
CSARDRDRVFRTYNEQFF
TGCAGTGCTAGAGATCGGGACAGGGTTTTTAGGACCTACAATGAGCAGTTCTTC
>TRBV29-1|many|NA|TRBJ2-5
CSVSPPAQETQYF
TGCAGCGTTTCCCCCCCCGCCCAAGAGACCCAGTACTTC
>TRBV4-3|many|NA|TRBJ2-5
CASSQDWGETQYF
TGCGCCAGCAGCCAAGATTGGGGGGAGACCCAGTACTTC
>TRBV29-1|NA|NA|TRBJ2-1
CSIQPGLPYNEQFF
TGCAGCATACAACCGGGACTGCCCTACAATGAGCAGTTCTTC
>TRBV7-9|NA|TRBD1|TRBJ2-2
CASSPGTANTGELFF
TGTGCCAGCAGCCCCGGGACAGCGAACACCGGGGAGCTGTTTTTT
>TRBV2|many|TRBD2|TRBJ2-7
CASSAGRRGGLTYEQYF
TGTGCCAGCAGTGCCGGACGGCGGGGGGGTTTGACCTACGAGCAGTACTTC
>TRBV20-1|few|NA|TRBJ1-1
CSARDPVEVIRAFF
TGCAGTGCTAGAGACCCAGTAGAGGTTATACGGGCTTTCTTT
>TRBV4-2|NA|NA|TRBJ1-1
CASSQNGKNTEAFF
TGTGCCAGCAGCCAGAACGGGAAGAACACTGAAGCTTTCTTT
>TRBV11-2|NA|NA|TRBJ2-2
CASSLDIGRITGELFF
TGTGCCAGCAGCTTAGATATAGGGCGGATCACCGGGGAGCTGTTTTTT
>TRBV28|many|NA|TRBJ2-3
CASSVLMGTQYF
TGTGCCAGCAGTGTCCTTATGGGTACGCAGTATTTT
>TRBV12-3/TRBV12-4|many|TRBD1|TRBJ1-2
CASSPGGGYGYTF
TGTGCCAGCAGTCCAGGGGGCGGGTATGGCTACACCTTC
>TRBV5-1|NA|NA|TRBJ2-1
CASSLGTVNNEQFF
TGCGCCAGCAGCTTGGGGACAGTAAACAATGAGCAGTTCTTC
>TRBV5-1|few|TRBD1|TRBJ2-7
CASSLAPDRDYEQYF
TGCGCCAGCAGCTTGGCCCCGGACAGGGACTACGAGCAGTACTTC
>TRBV7-9|NA|TRBD1|TRBJ2-2
CASSLARQGERTGELFF
TGTGCCAGCAGCTTAGCTCGGCAGGGGGAGCGCACCGGGGAGCTGTTTTTT
>TRBV7-2|few|TRBD2|TRBJ2-7
CASSPGGTTYEQYF
TGTGCCAGCAGCCCGGGAGGGACAACCTACGAGCAGTACTTC
>TRBV5-6|few|NA|TRBJ2-3
CASSLGTDSSTDTQYF
TGTGCCAGCAGCTTGGGGACGGACAGTAGCACAGATACGCAGTATTTT
>TRBV5-1|many|NA|TRBJ1-3
CASREGAGNTIYF
TGCGCCAGCAGAGAGGGGGCTGGAAACACCATATATTTT
>TRBV29-1|NA|NA|TRBJ2-7
CSVELPGTYEQYF
TGCAGCGTTGAACTTCCAGGAACCTACGAGCAGTACTTC